Listed here are 18 T cell receptor beta chains from one sample, sequenced in a study (dated by TCRdb to between 2015 and 2017). The receptor library was made with 5' RACE. Sequencing instrument: Illumina MiSeq. The public reads were reprocessed in TCRdb via fastp at Q25 and MiXCR, keeping in-frame beta chains. Merged by CDR3 protein, the rows form single entries marked with the most common genes and DNA. The sample contains fewer than 55,000 distinct CDR3 sequences, roughly 20% of them found a single time. The top ten constitute 3.5% to 4.5% of the sample. Tregs were isolated as CD4+CD25+CD127-/low cells. Material for sequencing was Tregs sorted from a lymph node. The receptors shown here come from a female donor with breast cancer.

This clonotype was recorded at least ten times. J is TRBJ2-7 and V is TRBV28, with TRBD1 identical over 7 bases. Germline assignment: CDR1 MDHEN and CDR2 SYDVKM. The V gene end was trimmed by 5 bases and the J gene end by 3 bases; junction bases not matched to a gene: 4. This CDR3 contains 13 residues. CDR3 region: CASSGTGDYEQYF. The CDR3 DNA reads as TGTGCCAGCAGTGGAACAGGGGACTACGAGCAGTACTTC.

Turning to this clonotype: A much larger clone differs by one base, so this may be a read error. It is likely a read error, because the conserved phenylalanine at the end of the CDR3 is missing. V and J are TRBV27 and TRBJ2-1; a weak D match, TRBD1 (5 bases). This CDR3 region has 13 residues. Trimming stripped 3 bases from V and 10 bases from J, with 13 bases between. Germline V gene sequence: CDR1 MNHEY, CDR2 SMNVEV (reference sequence). In DNA form, the CDR3 reads TGTGCCAGCAGTTTTTCACAGGCTCGAGAGCAGTTCTTA. The encoded protein is CASSFSQAREQFL.

This clonotype was counted many times. The chain employs TRBV6-2 or TRBV6-3 and TRBJ2-4; D is unclear. Germline CDR1 and CDR2: MNHEY and SVGEGT. Trimming took 6 bases from V and 0 from J, leaving 9 bases between them. The CDR3 contains 14 residues. CDR3 in amino acids: CASRSPLAKNIQYF. The CDR3 DNA sequence: TGTGCCAGCAGATCTCCGTTAGCCAAAAACATTCAGTACTTC.

This chain links TRBV10-1 with TRBJ2-5; 7 nucleotides line up with TRBD2. The V and J ends lost 3 bases and 3 bases, in that order; junction bases with no gene match: 1. The CDR3 has 13 residues. CDR1 is WNHNN and CDR2 is SYGVQD in the germline V gene (reference sequence). CDR3 loop: CASSDGLEETQYF. Here the CDR3 DNA reads TGCGCCAGCAGTGATGGACTAGAAGAGACCCAGTACTTC.

This clonotype was counted only a few times. V is TRBV20-1 and J is TRBJ2-5; 9 nucleotides line up with TRBD2. Germline loops: CDR1 DFQATT, CDR2 SNEGSKA (reference sequence). This CDR3 is built from 12 residues. V was pared by 7 bases and J by 2 bases, with 2 bases of the junction left unmatched. The CDR3: CSVAGGQETQYF. The CDR3, as DNA: TGCAGTGTGGCGGGAGGGCAAGAGACCCAGTACTTC.

The rearrangement links TRBV4-1 to TRBJ2-7; the D call may be TRBD1 or TRBD2 (6 bases each). Trimming took 1 base from V and 11 from J, leaving 21 bases between them. The CDR3 spans 15 residues. CDR1 is MGHRA and CDR2 is YSYEKL in the germline V gene. The CDR3 is CASSQGHGGRSEEYF. CDR3 DNA: TGCGCCAGCAGCCAAGGGCATGGGGGGCGCTCTGAAGAGTACTTC.

The chain couples TRBV29-1 to TRBJ2-1, with D uncertain. The length of the CDR3 is 11 residues. Germline CDR1 SQVTM, CDR2 ANQGSEA. V lost 3 bases and J 7 bases, leaving 7 bases between the germline ends. As DNA, the CDR3 is TGCAGCGTTGATCTAGGGAATGAGCAGTTCTTC. Translation gives CSVDLGNEQFF.

As concerns this clonotype: One junction end does not reproduce the germline sequence, and a read error may be involved. CDR3 coding DNA: TGTGCCAGCGGGTCCGGGACTGAAGCTTGCTTT. Amino acid sequence: CASGSGTEACF. V and J are TRBV6-5 and TRBJ1-1; D perhaps matches TRBD1 (5 bases). The CDR3 is 11 amino acids. Germline V gene sequence: CDR1 MNHEY, CDR2 SVGAGI.

Only a few counts were recorded for this clonotype. A clone one base away is much larger, so this may be a read error. The chain is built from TRBV20-1 and TRBJ2-7; D remains ambiguous. Germline-derived CDR1 and CDR2 are DFQATT and SNEGSKA (reference sequence). The CDR3 is made up of 15 amino acids. Trimming took 5 bases from V and 3 from J, leaving 20 bases between them. The CDR3 DNA reads as TGCAGTGCTCAGCTACCGCCGGGCTTTGGCTACGAGCAGTACTTC. This encodes CSAQLPPGFGYEQYF.

By share of the sample, this clonotype is medium-sized. The CDR3 sequence is CATRLGFSTDTQYF. The CDR3 bases are TGTGCCACCAGGTTGGGATTTTCCACAGATACGCAGTATTTT. The chain links TRBV15 to TRBJ2-3; unclear D gene. V lost 6 bases to trimming and J lost 2 bases, with 12 bases between them. Germline V gives CDR1 LNHNV, CDR2 YYDKDF (reference sequence). This CDR3 spans 14 amino acids. The whole variable domain, remainder taken from reference TRBV15 and TRBJ2-3, is DAMVIQNPRYQVTQFGKPVTLSCSQTLNHNVMYWYQQKSSQAPKLLFHYYDKDFNNEADTPDNFQSRRPNTSFCFLDIRSPGLGDTAMYLCATRLGFSTDTQYFGPGTRLTVL.

This clonotype was counted at least ten times. The chain combines TRBV19 with TRBJ1-2; D gene unclear. V gave up 3 bases and J gave up 3 bases, with 8 bases separating them. The CDR3 sequence is 13 residues long. Per germline, CDR1 LNHDA and CDR2 SQIVND (reference sequence). The CDR3: CASSMRGDYGYTF. The CDR3 DNA sequence: TGTGCCAGTAGTATGCGCGGCGACTATGGCTACACCTTC.

The chain links TRBV7-8 to TRBJ1-2; TRBD1 is a possible D gene (6 bases). This CDR3 is built from 13 residues. V lost 5 bases and J lost 8, with 15 bases in between. Germline V CDR1 and CDR2: SGHVS, FQNEAQ. CDR3 sequence (DNA): TGTGCCAGCAGCATAGATCAGGGGCGGGGCTACACCTTC. This encodes CASSIDQGRGYTF.

This chain connects TRBV20-1 to TRBJ2-4, with D tentatively TRBD1 or TRBD2 (5 bases each). Germline CDR1 DFQATT, CDR2 SNEGSKA (reference sequence). V lost 0 bases, J lost 7 bases, and 13 bases lay in between. This CDR3 spans 14 amino acids. CDR3 in DNA: TGCAGTGCTAGAGAGGGACGGACCCAGAACATTCAGTACTTC. It codes for CSAREGRTQNIQYF.

This clonotype was counted only a few times. It may be a read error: a sequence one base away is much more abundant. The chain recombines TRBV4-2 with TRBJ1-6; a possible D gene is TRBD1 (5 bases). The germline V and J ends were trimmed by 0 bases and 9 bases, with 21 bases remaining between them. CDR1 and CDR2 (germline): LGHNA, YNFKEQ. The CDR3 consists of 18 residues. The CDR3 DNA follows: TGTGCCAGCAGCCAAGATCCAATGAAGGGCAGGGATAGTTCACCCCTCCACTTT. It is translated as CASSQDPMKGRDSSPLHF.

This clonotype was seen only a few times. The rearrangement joins TRBV7-9 to TRBJ2-7, with 11 bases identical to TRBD2. The CDR3 is 15 amino acids. From germline, CDR1 is SEHNR and CDR2 FQNEAQ (reference sequence). Unmatched junction bases numbered 9, after V lost 5 bases and J lost 6 bases. CDR3 protein: CASSLYTSGSGEQYF. CDR3 nucleotide sequence: TGTGCCAGCAGCCTGTACACTAGCGGGAGTGGCGAGCAGTACTTC.

This clonotype was observed many times. The chain joins TRBV5-6 to TRBJ1-1; D is undetermined. V lost 2 bases and J 9 bases, leaving 14 bases between the germline ends. The CDR3 is 13 residues long. Germline V gene sequence: CDR1 SGHDT, CDR2 YYEEEE. DNA of the CDR3: TGTGCCAGCAGCTTTCCGGCCACGGGAAAAGCTTTCTTT. Amino acid sequence: CASSFPATGKAFF.

This clonotype was seen repeatedly, ten times or more. The chain couples TRBV9 to TRBJ1-5; D call uncertain. CDR1 and CDR2 (germline): SGDLS, YYNGEE. Trimming stripped 0 bases from V and 7 bases from J, with 8 bases between. The CDR3 length is 13 residues. The CDR3 sequence is CASSVGAGQPQHF. DNA for the CDR3: TGTGCCAGCAGCGTAGGGGCAGGCCAGCCCCAGCATTTT.

Comments on this clonotype: Since a much larger clone is just one base distant, this may be a read error. The chain has TRBV4-2 and TRBJ2-3; the match to TRBD2 covers 13 bases. CDR1 LGHNA and CDR2 YNFKEQ come from the germline V gene. The CDR3 loop spans 21 amino acids. Here the CDR3 DNA reads TGTACCAGCAGCCAAGTCCCCACTAGCGGGGGGGCCTTATGGAGCACAGATACGCAGTATTTT. Its translation: CTSSQVPTSGGALWSTDTQYF.